Following are 21 T cell receptor beta chains from one sample sequenced in a study of blood T cell repertoires in COVID-19. Sequenced by immunoSEQ multiplex PCR; TCRdb stores in-frame clones only, minus some. The table shows 300,000 to 400,000 clones, with roughly 90% occurring only once. The sample was PBMCs or T cells enriched from blood (not recorded which). The receptors originated from a woman aged 25 to 39 who had been exposed to COVID-19.

This clone came up once. The V and J genes are TRBV5-1 and TRBJ1-1; 7 bases are shared with TRBD1. Germline CDR1 SGHRS, CDR2 YFSETQ. V trimming: 0 bases; J trimming: 4 bases; junction bases outside the gene matches: 6. The CDR3 is made up of 15 amino acids. The CDR3 bases are TGCGCCAGCAGCTTGGGCCCGGACAGGAGCACTGAAGCTTTCTTT. The encoded protein is CASSLGPDRSTEAFF. Filled out from reference TRBV5-1 and TRBJ1-1, the complete variable domain reads KAGVTQTPRYLIKTRGQQVTLSCSPISGHRSVSWYQQTPGQGLQFLFEYFSETQRNKGNFPGRFSGRQFSNSRSEMNVSTLELGDSALYLCASSLGPDRSTEAFFGQGTRLTVV.

This clone was seen more than once but under ten times. The chain couples TRBV19 to TRBJ1-2; weak D call: TRBD1 (5 bases). This CDR3 is built from 11 residues. V dropped 9 bases and J dropped 2 bases, with 7 bases sitting between them. Germline assignment: CDR1 LNHDA and CDR2 SQIVND (reference sequence). The CDR3: CASNRNYGYTF. CDR3 nucleotides: TGTGCCAGCAACAGGAACTATGGCTACACCTTC. The full variable domain, its missing parts supplied by reference TRBV19 and TRBJ1-2, is DGGITQSPKYLFRKEGQNVTLSCEQNLNHDAMYWYRQDPGQGLRLIYYSQIVNDFQKGDIAEGYSVSREKKESFPLTVTSAQKNPTAFYLCASNRNYGYTFGSGTRLTVV.

The chain employs TRBV15 and TRBJ1-1; 7 bases map to TRBD1. Trimming removed 2 bases from V and 0 bases from J; junction bases left unmatched: 3. The germline CDR1 and CDR2 sequences are LNHNV and YYDKDF (reference sequence). CDR3 length: 15 residues. In DNA, the CDR3 is TGTGCCACCAGCAGATCGGGACAGTTGAACACTGAAGCTTTCTTT. This translates into CATSRSGQLNTEAFF.

This chain connects TRBV6-5 to TRBJ1-5, with TRBD1 as a possible D gene (6 bases). The CDR3 spans 11 residues. CDR1 is MNHEY, CDR2 SVGAGI, per germline. V was cut by 5 bases and J by 14 bases, with 13 bases left in between. In nucleotides, the CDR3 is TGTGCCAGCAGTCCAGGGGAAGGGGAGCATTTT. It codes for CASSPGEGEHF.

This chain joins TRBV4-3 and TRBJ1-4, with D possibly being TRBD1 (5 bases). This CDR3 contains 16 residues. The ends were cut back, 0 bases at V and 8 bases at J, with 16 bases in the middle. CDR1 is LGHNA and CDR2 is YSLEER in the germline V gene. CDR3 bases: TGCGCCAGCAGCCAAGAGTTTGGGACTAGAGGGGAAAAACTGTTTTTT. Its translation: CASSQEFGTRGEKLFF.

This sequence joins TRBV24-1 and TRBJ1-2; D might be TRBD1 (5 bases). V was pared by 6 bases and J by 0 bases, with 10 bases between. Germline V gene data show CDR1 as KGHDR and CDR2 as SFDVKD. CDR3 length: 14 residues. CDR3 region: CATSTGDSNYGYTF. CDR3 bases: TGTGCCACCAGTACAGGCGATTCTAACTATGGCTACACCTTC.

The V gene is TRBV20-1, the J gene TRBJ2-5; possibly TRBD1 for D (5 bases). The CDR3 spans 11 residues. Germline CDR1 reads DFQATT; CDR2 reads SNEGSKA (reference sequence). V was cut by 7 bases and J by 4 bases, with 10 bases left in between. DNA for the CDR3: TGCAGTGGTAAGGGGTCAGAGACCCAGTACTTC. Translated, it gives CSGKGSETQYF.

The V gene is TRBV7-2, the J gene TRBJ1-1; D unclear. The CDR3 contains 14 residues. Germline V gene lookup returns CDR1 SGHTA and CDR2 FQGNSA. Trimming pared 0 bases from V and 4 bases from J, leaving 9 bases between. The CDR3 nucleotides are TGTGCCAGCAGCTTAGCGCCGGGTAGCACTGAAGCTTTCTTT. Protein product: CASSLAPGSTEAFF.

CDR3 loop: CASSYSTGGEAFF. The CDR3 coding sequence is TGTGCCAGCAGTTACTCGACAGGGGGCGAGGCTTTCTTT. The chain couples TRBV6-6 to TRBJ1-1; 10 bases align to TRBD1. V gave up 0 bases and J gave up 11 bases; unmatched junction bases: 3. This CDR3 spans 13 amino acids. Germline V CDR1 and CDR2: MNHNY, SVGAGI (reference sequence).

CDR3 sequence reads: CASSSDRGSGNTIYF. CDR3 in DNA: TGTGCCAGCAGTTCAGACAGGGGGTCTGGAAACACCATATATTTT. The chain joins TRBV2 to TRBJ1-3, with 9 nucleotides matching TRBD1. V trimming: 5 bases; J trimming: 1 base; junction bases outside the gene matches: 3. Germline V gene sequence: CDR1 SNHLY, CDR2 FYNNEI. The CDR3 extends over 15 amino acids.

This sequence joins TRBV15 and TRBJ1-2; D remains ambiguous. Germline V gene lookup returns CDR1 LNHNV and CDR2 YYDKDF (reference sequence). The V end lost 0 bases, the J end lost 7 bases, and 9 bases lay between the germline ends. The CDR3 sequence is 13 residues long. As DNA, the CDR3 is TGTGCCACCAGCAGAGATTTAACTCGTGGCTACACCTTC. Amino acids: CATSRDLTRGYTF. The complete variable domain, with remaining parts taken from reference TRBV15 and TRBJ1-2, reads DAMVIQNPRYQVTQFGKPVTLSCSQTLNHNVMYWYQQKSSQAPKLLFHYYDKDFNNEADTPDNFQSRRPNTSFCFLDIRSPGLGDTAMYLCATSRDLTRGYTFGSGTRLTVV.

This sequence joins TRBV11-3 and TRBJ2-1; TRBD1 might be the D (5 bases). Trimming left V 3 bases short and J 9 bases short, with 15 bases between. Germline assignment: CDR1 SGHNT and CDR2 YENEEA. The CDR3 runs 14 residues. For the CDR3, the DNA is TGTGCCAGCAGCTTCGGGCAGGGTTTGGGTGAGCAGTTCTTC. As protein: CASSFGQGLGEQFF.

The chain joins TRBV5-6 to TRBJ2-3; tentative D call: TRBD1 (5 bases). This CDR3 has 15 amino acids. The V gene lost 4 bases and the J gene lost 3 bases, with 15 bases spanning the gap. Germline loops: CDR1 SGHDT, CDR2 YYEEEE. This CDR3 is CASSPVGVGTDTQYF. CDR3 coding DNA: TGTGCCAGCAGCCCAGTAGGGGTCGGGACAGATACGCAGTATTTT.

The chain uses TRBV4-1 and TRBJ2-6, with a weak D call TRBD2 (6 bases). V was clipped by 0 bases and J by 4 bases, with 19 bases between them. The CDR3 has 19 residues. Looked up from germline, CDR1 is MGHRA and CDR2 is YSYEKL. The DNA of the CDR3 is TGCGCCAGCAGCCAAGATACGGCGCGGGGTGTGGGAGGGGCCAACGTCCTGACTTTC. Translated, it gives CASSQDTARGVGGANVLTF.

V gene TRBV3-1 (or the pseudogene TRBV3-2) combines with J gene TRBJ1-1, with a tentative D call TRBD1 (6 bases). Trimming took off 4 bases at V and 1 base at J, with 10 bases between the two ends. The V gene's germline CDR1 is LGHDT and CDR2 YNNKEL (reference sequence). The CDR3 extends over 14 amino acids. The DNA of the CDR3 is TGTGCCAGCAGCCTCACACAGGGGAACACTGAAGCTTTCTTT. It is translated as CASSLTQGNTEAFF.

This chain links TRBV2 with TRBJ2-3; D is possibly TRBD1 (6 bases). Germline loops: CDR1 SNHLY, CDR2 FYNNEI. The V end lost 4 bases, the J end lost 8 bases, and 16 bases lay between the germline ends. This CDR3 comprises 14 residues. As DNA, the CDR3 is TGTGCCAGCAGTGGGTCCAGGGGAGCGGTTACGCAGTATTTT. Encoded protein: CASSGSRGAVTQYF.

The chain combines TRBV27 with TRBJ2-1; D possibly corresponds to TRBD1 (5 bases). This CDR3 has 13 residues. Trimming stripped 5 bases from V and 4 bases from J, with 9 bases between. Germline V CDR1 and CDR2: MNHEY, SMNVEV (reference sequence). The CDR3 coding sequence is TGTGCCAGCAGTACAGACAGATACAATGAGCAGTTCTTC. Translating gives CASSTDRYNEQFF.

This clone was seen more than once but under ten times. This chain links TRBV30 with TRBJ2-7; 7 bases line up with TRBD1. The trim removed 4 bases at V and 1 base at J, leaving 4 bases unmatched. The CDR3 covers 13 residues. Germline CDR1 reads GTSNPN; CDR2 reads SVGIG (reference sequence). In DNA form, the CDR3 reads TGTGCCTGGAACCGGGACAGTTCCTACGAGCAGTACTTC. It codes for CAWNRDSSYEQYF.

About this clone itself: A read error may produce the germline difference seen at one junction end. The rearrangement links TRBV6-5 to TRBJ2-5; D call uncertain. Germline V gene sequence: CDR1 MNHEY, CDR2 SVGAGI. This CDR3 comprises 13 residues. This CDR3 is CASSNSGKETQYF. CDR3 nucleotide sequence: TGTGCCAGCAGTAACTCGGGCAAGGAGACCCAGTACTTC.

The chain employs TRBV29-1 and TRBJ2-3; no definite D call. Germline V gene lookup returns CDR1 SQVTM and CDR2 ANQGSEA. Trimming pared 0 bases from V and 7 bases from J, leaving 8 bases between. The CDR3 loop spans 12 amino acids. CDR3 protein: CSVEEADYTQYF. CDR3 DNA sequence: TGCAGCGTTGAAGAGGCAGACTATACGCAGTATTTT.

The chain has TRBV13 and TRBJ1-1, with 7 bases aligning to TRBD1. Per the germline V gene, CDR1 is PRHDT and CDR2 is FYEKMQ (reference sequence). V lost 5 bases, J lost 3 bases, and 9 bases stayed unmatched. This CDR3 spans 15 amino acids. CDR3 residues: CASSPMRGLDTEAFF. Here the CDR3 DNA reads TGTGCCAGCAGCCCCATGAGGGGGCTAGACACTGAAGCTTTCTTT.